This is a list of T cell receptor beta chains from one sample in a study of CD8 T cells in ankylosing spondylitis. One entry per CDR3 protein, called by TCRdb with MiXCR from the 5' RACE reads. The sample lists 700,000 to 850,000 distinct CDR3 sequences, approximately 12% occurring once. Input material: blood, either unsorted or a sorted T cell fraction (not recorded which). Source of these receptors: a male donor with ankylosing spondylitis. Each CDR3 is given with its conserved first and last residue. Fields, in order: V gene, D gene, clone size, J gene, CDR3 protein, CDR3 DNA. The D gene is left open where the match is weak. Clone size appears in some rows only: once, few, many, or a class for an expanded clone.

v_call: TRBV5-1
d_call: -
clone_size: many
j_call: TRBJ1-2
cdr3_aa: CASSYQAQGGDGYTF
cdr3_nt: TGCGCCAGCAGTTATCAAGCACAGGGCGGTGACGGCTACACCTTC

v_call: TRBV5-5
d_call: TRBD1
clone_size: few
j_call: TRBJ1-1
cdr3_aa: CASSLEMTGGTEAFF
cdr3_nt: TGTGCCAGCAGCTTGGAGATGACAGGGGGCACTGAAGCTTTCTTT

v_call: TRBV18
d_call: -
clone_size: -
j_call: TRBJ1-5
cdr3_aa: CASSPLSGVLQPQHF
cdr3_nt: TGTGCCAGCTCACCACTCTCGGGGGTTCTCCAGCCCCAGCATTTT

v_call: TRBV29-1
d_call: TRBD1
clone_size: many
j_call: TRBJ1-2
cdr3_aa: CSVDPGTGYGYTF
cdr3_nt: TGCAGCGTTGACCCCGGGACAGGGTATGGCTACACCTTC

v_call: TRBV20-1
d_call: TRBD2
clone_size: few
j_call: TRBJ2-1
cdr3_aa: CSAEGTTNEQFF
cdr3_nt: TGCAGTGCTGAGGGGACTACCAATGAGCAGTTCTTC

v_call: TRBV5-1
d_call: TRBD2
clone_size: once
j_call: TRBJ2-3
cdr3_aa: CASSLGLAISTDTQYF
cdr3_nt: TGCGCCAGCAGCTTGGGACTAGCGATCAGCACAGATACGCAGTATTTT

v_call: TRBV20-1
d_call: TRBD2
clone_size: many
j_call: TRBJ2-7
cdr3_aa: CSAQGGLAGYF
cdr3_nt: TGCAGTGCCCAGGGGGGACTAGCGGGGTACTTC

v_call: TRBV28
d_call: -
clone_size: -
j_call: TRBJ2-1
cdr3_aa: CASSFGKTDYNEQFF
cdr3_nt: TGTGCCAGCAGTTTCGGAAAGACAGATTACAATGAGCAGTTCTTC

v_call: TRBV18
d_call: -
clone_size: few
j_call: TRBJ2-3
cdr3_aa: CASSPSRAGTDTQYF
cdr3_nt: TGTGCCAGCTCACCATCCAGGGCGGGGACAGATACGCAGTATTTT

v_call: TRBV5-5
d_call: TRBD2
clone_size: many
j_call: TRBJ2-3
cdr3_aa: CASTDPSGTDTQYF
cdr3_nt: TGTGCCAGCACCGACCCTAGCGGGACAGATACGCAGTATTTT

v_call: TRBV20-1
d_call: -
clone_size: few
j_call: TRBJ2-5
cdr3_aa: CSALGDQETQYF
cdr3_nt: TGCAGTGCGTTGGGGGACCAAGAGACCCAGTACTTC

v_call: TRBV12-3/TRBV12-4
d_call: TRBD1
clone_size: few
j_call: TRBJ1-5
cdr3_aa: CASSLRGPISNQPQHF
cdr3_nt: TGTGCCAGCAGTTTGAGGGGGCCCATTAGCAATCAGCCCCAGCATTTT

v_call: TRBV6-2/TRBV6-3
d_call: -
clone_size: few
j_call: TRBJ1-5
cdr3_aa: CASSLTLRRATNQPQHF
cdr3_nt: TGTGCCAGCAGTTTAACGTTGCGTAGGGCTACCAATCAGCCCCAGCATTTT

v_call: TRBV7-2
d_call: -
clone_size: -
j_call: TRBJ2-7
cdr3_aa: CASSLTGLEQYF
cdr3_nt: TGTGCCAGCAGCTTAACGGGGCTCGAGCAGTACTTC

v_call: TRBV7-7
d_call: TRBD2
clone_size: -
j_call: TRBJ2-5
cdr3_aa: CASSPTSGGEGTQYF
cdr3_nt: TGTGCTAGCAGTCCCACTAGCGGGGGAGAGGGGACCCAGTACTTC

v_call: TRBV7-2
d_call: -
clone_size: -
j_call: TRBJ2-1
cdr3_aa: CASSSDRGTYNEQFF
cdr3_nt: TGTGCCAGCAGCTCTGACCGGGGTACCTACAATGAGCAGTTCTTC

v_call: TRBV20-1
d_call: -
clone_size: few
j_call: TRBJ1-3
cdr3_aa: CSARGRGNTIYF
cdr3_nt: TGCAGTGCTAGAGGCCGTGGAAACACCATATATTTT

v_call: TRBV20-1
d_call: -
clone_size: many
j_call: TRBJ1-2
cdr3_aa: CSARVEKNYGYTF
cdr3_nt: TGCAGTGCTAGAGTAGAAAAGAACTATGGCTACACCTTC

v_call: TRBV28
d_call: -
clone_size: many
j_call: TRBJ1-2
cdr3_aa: CASRTPGRGYGYTF
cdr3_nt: TGTGCCAGCCGTACACCCGGCAGGGGCTATGGCTACACCTTC

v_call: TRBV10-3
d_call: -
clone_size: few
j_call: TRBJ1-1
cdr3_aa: CAISDGQKAFF
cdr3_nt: TGTGCCATCAGTGACGGACAGAAAGCTTTCTTT

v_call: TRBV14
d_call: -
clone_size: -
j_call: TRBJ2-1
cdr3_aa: CASSHRSSYNEQFF
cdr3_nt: TGTGCCAGCAGCCATAGGAGCTCCTACAATGAGCAGTTCTTC

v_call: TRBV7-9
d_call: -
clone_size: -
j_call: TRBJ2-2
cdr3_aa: CASIQASRAGELFF
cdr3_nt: TGTGCCAGCATCCAAGCGTCGAGAGCCGGGGAGCTGTTTTTT

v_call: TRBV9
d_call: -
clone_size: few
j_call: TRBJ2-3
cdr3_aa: CASSVGGISTDTQYF
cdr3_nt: TGTGCCAGCAGCGTAGGGGGGATTAGCACAGATACGCAGTATTTT

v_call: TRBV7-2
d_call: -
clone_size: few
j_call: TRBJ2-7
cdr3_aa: CASSFSGGGVYEQYF
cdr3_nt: TGTGCCAGCAGCTTTAGCGGTGGAGGGGTCTACGAGCAGTACTTC

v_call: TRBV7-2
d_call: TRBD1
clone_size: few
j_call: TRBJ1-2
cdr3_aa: CASSPTGVPYGYTF
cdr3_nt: TGTGCCAGCAGCCCTACAGGGGTTCCCTATGGCTACACCTTC

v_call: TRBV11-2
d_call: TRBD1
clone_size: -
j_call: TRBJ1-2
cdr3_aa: CASSLEAWDSMSSGYTF
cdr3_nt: TGTGCCAGCAGCTTAGAGGCGTGGGACAGCATGAGTTCTGGCTACACCTTC

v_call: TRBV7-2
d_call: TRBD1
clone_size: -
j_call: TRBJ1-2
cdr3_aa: CASNLVDRVDYGYTF
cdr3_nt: TGTGCCAGCAACCTAGTGGACAGGGTAGACTATGGCTACACCTTC

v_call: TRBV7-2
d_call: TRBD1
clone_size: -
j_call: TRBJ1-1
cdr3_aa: CASSLRTGSLWNTEAFF
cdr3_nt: TGTGCCAGCAGCTTAAGGACAGGGTCTTTATGGAACACTGAAGCTTTCTTT

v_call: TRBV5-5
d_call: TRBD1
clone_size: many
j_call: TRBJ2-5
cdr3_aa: CASSNDRVETQYF
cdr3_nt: TGTGCCAGCAGTAACGACAGGGTCGAGACCCAGTACTTC

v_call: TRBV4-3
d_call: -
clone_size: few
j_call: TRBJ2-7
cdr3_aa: CASSQDLGGGSYEQYF
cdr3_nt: TGCGCCAGCAGCCAAGATCTAGGAGGGGGGTCCTACGAGCAGTACTTC

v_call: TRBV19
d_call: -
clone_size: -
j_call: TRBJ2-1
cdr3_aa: CASSISSVSGYSNEQFF
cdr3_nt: TGTGCCAGTAGTATATCCTCAGTGAGCGGCTACAGCAATGAGCAGTTCTTC

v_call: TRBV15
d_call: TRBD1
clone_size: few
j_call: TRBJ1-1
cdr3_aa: CATSRSRGQGGEAFF
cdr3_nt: TGTGCCACCAGCAGATCCAGGGGGCAAGGAGGTGAAGCTTTCTTT

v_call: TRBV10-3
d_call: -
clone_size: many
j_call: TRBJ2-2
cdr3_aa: CAGQGRNERELFF
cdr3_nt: TGTGCCGGTCAGGGGAGGAACGAGAGGGAGCTGTTTTTT

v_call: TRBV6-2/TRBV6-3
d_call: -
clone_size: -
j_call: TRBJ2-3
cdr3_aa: CASSSRSRSTDTQYF
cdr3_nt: TGTGCCAGCAGTTCCCGTTCTCGCAGCACAGATACGCAGTATTTT

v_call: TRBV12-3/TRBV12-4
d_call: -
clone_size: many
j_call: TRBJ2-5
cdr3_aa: CASSRSVLEETQYF
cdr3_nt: TGTGCCAGCAGCCGCTCAGTCTTGGAGGAGACCCAGTACTTC

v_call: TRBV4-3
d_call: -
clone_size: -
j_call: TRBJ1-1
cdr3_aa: CASSQAPFQGGNTEAFF
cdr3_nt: TGCGCCAGCAGCCAAGCCCCCTTCCAAGGAGGGAACACTGAAGCTTTCTTT

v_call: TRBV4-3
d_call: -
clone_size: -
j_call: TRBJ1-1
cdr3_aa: CASSLGWTNTEAFF
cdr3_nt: TGCGCCAGCAGCCTTGGTTGGACGAACACTGAAGCTTTCTTT

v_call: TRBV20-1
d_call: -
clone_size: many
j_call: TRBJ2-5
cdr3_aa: CSARTGPTVAETQYF
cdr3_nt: TGCAGTGCTAGGACAGGACCGACGGTCGCGGAGACCCAGTACTTC

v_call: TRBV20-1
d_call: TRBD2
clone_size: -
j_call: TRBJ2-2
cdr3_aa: CSARPGTSGSGGELFF
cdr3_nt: TGCAGTGCTAGGCCCGGGACTAGCGGGAGTGGGGGGGAGCTGTTTTTT

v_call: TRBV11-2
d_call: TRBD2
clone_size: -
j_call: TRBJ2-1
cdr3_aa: CASSRGGLAEDEQFF
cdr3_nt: TGTGCCAGCAGTCGTGGTGGGCTAGCGGAGGATGAGCAGTTCTTC

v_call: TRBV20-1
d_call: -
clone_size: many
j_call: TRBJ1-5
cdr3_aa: CSATHPRTARNQPQHF
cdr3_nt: TGCAGTGCTACTCACCCCCGGACAGCCCGCAATCAGCCCCAGCATTTT

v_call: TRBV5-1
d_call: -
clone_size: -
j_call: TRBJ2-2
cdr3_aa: CASRPPYTGELFF
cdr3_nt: TGCGCCAGCAGACCACCTTACACCGGGGAGCTGTTTTTT

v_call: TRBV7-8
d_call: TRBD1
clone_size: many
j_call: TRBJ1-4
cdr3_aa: CASSPQGAYEKLFF
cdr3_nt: TGTGCCAGCAGCCCACAGGGGGCGTATGAAAAACTGTTTTTT

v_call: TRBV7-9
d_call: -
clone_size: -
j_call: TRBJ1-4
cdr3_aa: CASSLALGAGNEKLFF
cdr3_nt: TGTGCCAGCAGCTTAGCGCTAGGCGCCGGTAATGAAAAACTGTTTTTT

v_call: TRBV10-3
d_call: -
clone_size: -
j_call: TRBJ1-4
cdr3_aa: CAISWDPDEKLFF
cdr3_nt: TGTGCCATCAGTTGGGACCCTGATGAAAAACTGTTTTTT

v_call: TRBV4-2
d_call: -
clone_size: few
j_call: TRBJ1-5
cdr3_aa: CASSQVNQPQHF
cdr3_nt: TGTGCCAGCAGCCAGGTAAATCAGCCCCAGCATTTT

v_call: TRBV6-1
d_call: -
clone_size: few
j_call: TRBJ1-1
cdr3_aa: CATNGGLSTEAFF
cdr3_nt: TGTGCCACCAATGGGGGGTTGAGCACTGAAGCTTTCTTT

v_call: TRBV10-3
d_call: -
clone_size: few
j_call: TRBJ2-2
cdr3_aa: CAIGPAGGDTGELFF
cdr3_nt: TGTGCCATCGGTCCAGCGGGCGGAGACACCGGGGAGCTGTTTTTT

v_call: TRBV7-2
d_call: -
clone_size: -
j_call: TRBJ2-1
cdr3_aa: CASGPWGPYNEQFF
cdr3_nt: TGTGCCAGTGGCCCCTGGGGGCCCTACAATGAGCAGTTCTTC